This entry lists 23 T cell receptor beta chains sequenced from one sample in a study of CD8 T cells in Susac syndrome. RNA amounts of roughly 0.45 to 1 ug underwent reverse transcription with random hexamers. TCRdb ran MiXCR on the immunoSEQ multiplex PCR reads and lists one entry per CDR3 protein. The sample holds about 120,000 distinct CDR3 sequences, about 93% seen once. Sequencing was carried out using CD4+ T cells from PBMCs. All receptors derive from a human donor in good health.

The V call is TRBV19, the J call TRBJ1-1; tentatively, D is TRBD1 (5 bases). V lost 3 bases and J lost 5, with 13 bases in between. Looked up from germline, CDR1 is LNHDA and CDR2 is SQIVND (reference sequence). The CDR3 is 14 amino acids. The CDR3 DNA follows: TGTGCCAGTAGTATCACTCCGGGGCGGACTGAAGCTTTCTTT. This encodes CASSITPGRTEAFF. Using reference TRBV19 and TRBJ1-1 for the parts outside the CDR3, the full variable domain is DGGITQSPKYLFRKEGQNVTLSCEQNLNHDAMYWYRQDPGQGLRLIYYSQIVNDFQKGDIAEGYSVSREKKESFPLTVTSAQKNPTAFYLCASSITPGRTEAFFGQGTRLTVV.

The chain carries TRBV10-3 and TRBJ2-5; 8 nucleotides agree with TRBD2. The CDR3 loop spans 13 amino acids. CDR1 and CDR2 from the germline V gene are ENHRY and SYGVKD. V shed 10 bases and J 5 bases; nucleotides not matched to a gene: 9. The CDR3, as DNA: TGTGCCACCCTTAGCGGGAAGGGGGAGACCCAGTACTTC. Translated, it gives CATLSGKGETQYF.

This chain connects TRBV12-3 or TRBV12-4 to TRBJ2-1; D uncertain. The ends were cut back, 0 bases at V and 4 bases at J, with 7 bases in the middle. This CDR3 contains 14 residues. The CDR3: CASSLAAVYNEQFF. In nucleotides, the CDR3 is TGTGCCAGCAGTTTAGCCGCAGTTTACAATGAGCAGTTCTTC.

This clonotype has more than one count but fewer than ten. This rearrangement joins TRBV30 to TRBJ2-5, with a tentative D call TRBD2 (5 bases). The CDR3 is 13 residues long. Germline V gene data show CDR1 as GTSNPN and CDR2 as SVGIG (reference sequence). The V end lost 1 base, the J end lost 4 bases, and 10 bases lay between the germline ends. The CDR3 protein is CAWSGLSGETQYF. The CDR3 DNA reads TGTGCCTGGAGTGGATTAAGCGGAGAGACCCAGTACTTC.

V gene TRBV28 combines with J gene TRBJ2-5; D not resolved. The germline V gene has CDR1 MDHEN and CDR2 SYDVKM. V was clipped by 6 bases and J by 1 base, with 12 bases between them. The CDR3 covers 14 residues. The CDR3 region is CASRSGYFQETQYF. In DNA, the CDR3 is TGTGCCAGCAGGTCAGGCTACTTCCAAGAGACCCAGTACTTC.

The V call is TRBV27, the J call TRBJ2-7, with 9 bases fitting TRBD1. CDR1 and CDR2 (germline): MNHEY, SMNVEV (reference sequence). The CDR3 runs 16 residues. With 2 bases clipped from V and 8 bases from J, the junction kept 13 bases outside the gene matches. The DNA for the CDR3 is TGTGCCAGCAGTTTAGGGGTCGGGACAGGGTTCCTACAGCAGTACTTC. Translating gives CASSLGVGTGFLQQYF.

The J gene is TRBJ2-7, the V gene TRBV6-6; 11 bases match TRBD2. The germline V gene has CDR1 MNHNY and CDR2 SVGAGI (reference sequence). Trimming took 6 bases from V and 2 from J; bases not matched to a gene: 9. The length of the CDR3 is 16 residues. CDR3 in amino acids: CASSFRTSGSPYEQYF. The DNA for the CDR3 is TGTGCCAGCAGCTTCCGGACTAGCGGGTCGCCCTACGAGCAGTACTTC.

The rearrangement links TRBV30 to TRBJ1-3; D unclear. The V and J ends lost 1 base and 1 base respectively, with 8 bases between them. Germline V lookup: CDR1 GTSNPN, CDR2 SVGIG (reference sequence). The CDR3 spans 14 residues. CDR3 sequence reads: CAWSGLLSGNTIYF. As DNA, the CDR3 is TGTGCCTGGAGTGGACTGCTGTCTGGAAACACCATATATTTT.

The gene calls are TRBV6-2 or TRBV6-3 and TRBJ2-3; D may be TRBD2 (5 bases). CDR3 length equals 14 residues. Trimming removed 4 bases at V and 1 base at J, with 9 bases between. CDR1 and CDR2 (germline): MNHEY, SVGEGT. CDR3 DNA sequence: TGTGCCAGCAGTTCCGGGGAACGCACAGATACGCAGTATTTT. This sequence encodes CASSSGERTDTQYF.

The chain combines TRBV3-1 with TRBJ2-3, with D perhaps TRBD2 (5 bases). The V gene's germline CDR1 is LGHDT and CDR2 YNNKEL (reference sequence). Trimming took 5 bases from V and 2 from J, leaving 17 bases between them. The CDR3 is made up of 16 amino acids. The CDR3 nucleotides are TGTGCCAGCAGCGATCGGACTTTTAGGACCACAGATACGCAGTATTTT. Protein sequence: CASSDRTFRTTDTQYF.

CDR3 nucleotides: TGTGCCAGCAGTGCAGGGATCTGGATTGGCGCAGATACGCAGTATTTT. Translation gives CASSAGIWIGADTQYF. J is TRBJ2-3 and V is TRBV2; perhaps TRBD1 as D (5 bases). Germline V lookup: CDR1 SNHLY, CDR2 FYNNEI. V was shortened by 4 bases and J by 4 bases, with 18 bases between the two germline ends. This CDR3 has 16 amino acids.

The rearrangement links TRBV3-1 to TRBJ2-1, with a possible D match to TRBD2 (6 bases). Trimming pared 9 bases from V and 4 bases from J, leaving 19 bases between. Germline V CDR1 and CDR2: LGHDT, YNNKEL (reference sequence). The CDR3 runs to 15 residues. The CDR3 here is CASSSTREAYNEQFF. The CDR3 DNA follows: TGTGCCAGTAGCTCCACCAGGGAGGCGTACAATGAGCAGTTCTTC.

Only a few counts were recorded for this clonotype. The rearrangement uses TRBV7-9 and TRBJ2-4, with 8 bases aligning to TRBD1. V was pared by 5 bases and J by 5 bases, with 5 bases of the junction left unmatched. Germline-derived CDR1 and CDR2 are SEHNR and FQNEAQ (reference sequence). This CDR3 is 14 amino acids long. CDR3 nucleotides: TGTGCCAGCAGCCCCGGGACAGGCGAAAACATTCAGTACTTC. Translated, it gives CASSPGTGENIQYF.

The rearrangement joins TRBV2 to TRBJ2-1; 9 bases are shared with TRBD2. V trimming: 7 bases; J trimming: 9 bases; junction bases outside the gene matches: 13. This CDR3 has 15 residues. Germline CDR1 reads SNHLY; CDR2 reads FYNNEI. The CDR3 here is CASTPVVIAGAEQFF. The DNA of the CDR3 is TGTGCCAGCACCCCTGTGGTGATAGCGGGAGCTGAGCAGTTCTTC.

The chain employs TRBV27 and TRBJ1-2; D remains unclear. V was trimmed by 6 bases and J by 4 bases, leaving 12 bases between them. The CDR3 has 13 residues. Germline V gene data show CDR1 as MNHEY and CDR2 as SMNVEV (reference sequence). The CDR3 is CASRAASSYGYTF. The CDR3 coding sequence is TGTGCCAGCAGGGCCGCTTCGAGCTATGGCTACACCTTC.

The CDR3 is CASSSPGQGGEQYF. DNA for the CDR3: TGTGCCAGCAGCTCTCCGGGACAGGGTGGCGAGCAGTACTTC. This chain joins TRBV3-1 and TRBJ2-7; 9 nucleotides line up with TRBD1. The CDR3 is 14 amino acids. V was pared by 5 bases and J by 6 bases, with 8 bases of the junction left unmatched. Germline V gene data show CDR1 as LGHDT and CDR2 as YNNKEL (reference sequence).

This rearrangement joins TRBV5-1 to TRBJ2-1; 9 bases fit TRBD2. CDR1 SGHRS and CDR2 YFSETQ come from the germline V gene. The junction had 2 bases not matched to a gene; V was cut back by 1 base and J by 0 bases. The CDR3 totals 16 residues. The CDR3 bases are TGCGCCAGCAGCTTGATGACTAGCGGCTCCTACAATGAGCAGTTCTTC. It yields the protein CASSLMTSGSYNEQFF. The full variable domain, rest sourced from reference TRBV5-1 and TRBJ2-1, is KAGVTQTPRYLIKTRGQQVTLSCSPISGHRSVSWYQQTPGQGLQFLFEYFSETQRNKGNFPGRFSGRQFSNSRSEMNVSTLELGDSALYLCASSLMTSGSYNEQFFGPGTRLTVL.

The gene calls are TRBV18 and TRBJ2-1; 9 positions match TRBD2. Trimming took 4 bases from V and 4 from J; bases not matched to a gene: 5. The length of the CDR3 is 15 residues. The germline V gene has CDR1 KGHSH and CDR2 LQKENI. The CDR3 nucleotides are TGTGCCAGCTCACTAGCGGGAGATATTTACAATGAGCAGTTCTTC. This translates into CASSLAGDIYNEQFF.

V gene TRBV18 combines with J gene TRBJ2-6; a weak D match, TRBD2 (5 bases). The V and J ends lost 4 bases and 0 bases respectively, with 10 bases between them. The CDR3 length is 16 residues. The germline V gene has CDR1 KGHSH and CDR2 LQKENI. The CDR3 loop reads CASSLFEGSGANVLTF. In DNA, the CDR3 is TGTGCCAGCTCACTCTTCGAGGGCTCTGGGGCCAACGTCCTGACTTTC.

The V gene is TRBV3-1, the J gene TRBJ1-5; no firm D call. Trimming took off 3 bases at V and 0 bases at J, with 9 bases between the two ends. The CDR3 has 15 amino acids. Germline CDR1 is LGHDT and CDR2 is YNNKEL (reference sequence). The CDR3 loop reads CASSQDTRSNQPQHF. In DNA form, the CDR3 reads TGTGCCAGCAGCCAGGATACACGTAGCAATCAGCCCCAGCATTTT.

The chain combines TRBV3-1 with TRBJ2-5, with unresolved D. V was cut by 1 base and J by 7 bases, with 16 bases left in between. Germline V gene sequence: CDR1 LGHDT, CDR2 YNNKEL (reference sequence). The CDR3 has 15 residues. Here the CDR3 DNA reads TGTGCCAGCAGCCAAGGTTTAGACTGGCAAAGGACCCAGTACTTC. It translates to CASSQGLDWQRTQYF.

V usage is TRBV28 and J usage is TRBJ2-4, with TRBD2 identical over 8 bases. Germline CDR1 is MDHEN and CDR2 is SYDVKM. Trimming at V came to 6 bases and at J to 3 bases, leaving 16 bases not matched to a gene. The CDR3 is made up of 18 amino acids. The CDR3 protein is CASSPTSGSSGGKNIQYF. For the CDR3, the DNA is TGTGCCAGCAGCCCTACTAGCGGTTCCTCCGGGGGCAAAAACATTCAGTACTTC.

V usage is TRBV6-5 and J usage is TRBJ1-5; D gene uncertain. V shed 4 bases and J shed 1 base, with 5 bases lying between them. Germline-derived CDR1 and CDR2 are MNHEY and SVGAGI. This CDR3 spans 13 amino acids. This chain's CDR3 is CASSFGSNQPQHF. The DNA for the CDR3 is TGTGCCAGCAGTTTCGGCAGCAATCAGCCCCAGCATTTT.